The T cell receptor beta chain under discussion was sequenced for a study of blood T cell repertoires in COVID-19. Across the study: Acute-phase and convalescent COVID-19 samples originated in the United States, Italy and Spain. In each case, the material was cDNA or gDNA derived from T cells, B-cell-depleted T cells, or PBMCs.

In the authors' methods: The authors estimated nucleated cell counts from reference gene primer amplification. Libraries were prepared by immunoSEQ multiplex PCR; TCRdb keeps only in-frame clonotypes and omits some of them. That table gives V, J and clone size, and the DNA gave D and trimming. The sample has about 92,000 clones, over 80% seen once; the top ten hold 15% to 20%. This CDR3 is 15 amino acids long. Germline CDR1 is SGHRS and CDR2 is YFSETQ. V was pared by 3 bases and J by 2 bases, with 5 bases of the junction left unmatched. This clone was picked up a small number of times. This receptor was taken from a woman aged 80 or over with active or convalescent COVID-19. The sample taken for sequencing was peripheral blood. The chain has TRBV5-1 and TRBJ2-7; 10 positions match TRBD2. The CDR3 coding sequence is TGCGCCAGCAGCTACCGCGGGACTAGCGCCTACGAGCAGTACTTC. This codes for CASSYRGTSAYEQYF. The whole variable domain, remainder taken from reference TRBV5-1 and TRBJ2-7, is KAGVTQTPRYLIKTRGQQVTLSCSPISGHRSVSWYQQTPGQGLQFLFEYFSETQRNKGNFPGRFSGRQFSNSRSEMNVSTLELGDSALYLCASSYRGTSAYEQYFGPGTRLTVT.